This entry is about one TCR beta chain. It has no known antigen specificity. No much larger clonotype is one base removed from it; base qualities were not supplied. Libraries were prepared through the immunoSEQ multiplex PCR assay. The multiplex PCR relied on a mix of 60 forward primers for TCR Vbeta segments and 13 reverse primers for TCR Jbeta segments. The CDR3 region of rearranged TCR beta genes was amplified from genomic DNA by a multiplex PCR assay. Amplified TCR beta libraries were sequenced as 87-base-pair reads on the Illumina HiSeq System. On the authors' methods: A later analysis counted tens of millions of unique TCR beta chains across the 650 to 700 repertoires, and around 9.9 million of these chains were shared by at least two donors. Raw reads were error-corrected and collapsed into unique sequences by a nearest-neighbor algorithm in which closely related sequences were merged to remove PCR and sequencing errors. To assign V, D and J gene segments, CDR3 sequences were aligned to IMGT reference sequences. For a sequence to be retained, a match of at least six nucleotides to both a V gene segment and a J gene segment was required. A rearrangement was called productive if the CDR3 had no stop codons and remained in frame with V and J, and every other rearrangement was called non-productive. CDR3 was defined according to IMGT convention as the region running from the second conserved V-encoded cysteine to the conserved J-encoded phenylalanine. In an earlier analysis of roughly 580 of the donors, sequences lacking an unambiguous match to a single V gene segment were excluded. In an earlier analysis of about 590 of the donors, a V segment was called functional when productive rearrangements were above 56.7%, and segregating when the standard deviation between donors exceeded 5%. A statistical classification framework was built to diagnose cytomegalovirus status from the catalog of TCR beta chain sequences. In a later analysis, V and J genes were assigned by comparing TCR nucleotide sequences against IMGT/GENE-DB human TR gene sequences. Using the TCRdist pipeline, a later analysis assigned CDR3 sequences along with most-parsimonious VDJ recombination scenarios. In a later analysis, every TCR beta chain was defined by the combination of its CDR3 amino acid sequence and its V-gene family, and reads without a unique V-gene family were dropped. A later analysis removed 550 to 650 highly shared, low-generation-probability nucleotide sequences to deal with suspected cross-contamination and a sequencing artifact. A later analysis calculated a clonal expansion index for each public chain from normalized within-repertoire ranks of inferred template counts. A later analysis computed generation probabilities with a VDJ recombination model fitted to out-of-frame rearrangements, and checked the results against IGoR. In a later analysis, TCR-TCR, TCR-HLA and TCR-CMV co-occurrence was scored with hypergeometric tests, and a repertoire-size bias correction was applied to TCR pairs. A later analysis estimated false discovery rates by permuting HLA or CMV assignments 20 times. In a later analysis, co-occurring TCRs were grouped using DBSCAN, and TCRdist sequence similarity was added for clustering within HLA-allele-positive subsets. Repertoires with fewer than 30,000 or more than 120,000 public chains were left out of co-occurrence clustering, as were four to six repertoires with anomalous nucleotide sharing. Here the immuneACCESS table is served through TCRdb, limited to in-frame sequences with V and J called. Missing clones are a known gap in these copies; in checked studies unresolved V genes cover under half, and the rest lacks a known reason. V, J and clone size were drawn from that table, and D and trimming were deduced from the DNA. The sample table contains roughly 100,000 clones; only one count was recorded for about 80% of them. The ten largest clones represent less than 2.5% of the sample.

The entry originates in a study of cytomegalovirus exposure and HLA in healthy donors (dated 2017 in TCRdb). Regarding the study in general: An earlier analysis of some 600 of the donors reported about 260 Gb of sequence data and 90 million to 120 million unique TCR beta sequences obtained from around 180 million T cells. A later genetic analysis took genome-wide SNP genotypes for about 55% of the 666 donors and used that subset as a discovery cohort. Alongside the repertoire data, information on donor age, sex, ethnicity and CMV serostatus was compiled. Roughly 300 gigabases of sequencing data and roughly 90 million unique TCR sequences were included in an early release covering 500 to 750 HLA-typed donors. Among the roughly 410 genotyped donors, around 81% belonged to the genetic ancestry cluster associated with self-reported Caucasian donors. Rather than drawing on any new phenotypic data, the later analysis identified candidate immune exposures from TCR beta sequences and the way those sequences occurred across donors. A later analysis re-examined previously published TCR beta repertoires from 600 to 700 donors and added high-resolution HLA genotyping to investigate patterns of TCR occurrence. Every repertoire in the discovery cohort had been generated on one and the same sequencing platform. To decide whether each TCR beta V gene segment behaved as functional or pseudogenic, an earlier analysis of some 600 of the donors relied on high-throughput TCR beta sequencing. The study was designed to test whether signatures of past pathogen exposure could be identified by cataloging public T cell receptors. A separate validation cohort of 100 to 150 different subjects was used in addition to the roughly 670-subject first cohort. The study profiled the T cell repertoires of under 700 subjects by immunosequencing and related them to cytomegalovirus serostatus. The study combined high-throughput TCR immunosequencing, statistical association of individual TCRs with disease status, and machine learning to predict cytomegalovirus infection status. HLA typing included class I and class II loci at four-digit resolution. Typing coverage differed by locus: A, B, C, DRB1 and DQB1 were typed in roughly 620-630 donors, DQA1 in 522, DPA1 in 606, and DPB1 in just under 490. Among some 410 genotyped donors of the cohort, an average of roughly 230,000 unique TCR beta nucleotide sequences was sequenced per donor, of which roughly 17% were non-productive. Several DR-DQ haplotypes were handled as single units for association and clustering, since linkage in the cohort was strong.

Trimming at the junction amounts to 7 bases on V and 8 bases on J, and the germline ends lie 14 bases apart. The CDR3, from cysteine to phenylalanine, totals 13 residues. The retained sequence is limited to the CDR3, 39 bases, with the frame set at the first base. The germline V gene specifies MDHEN as CDR1 and SYDVKM as CDR2. The cohort comprised fewer than 700 healthy bone marrow donors. All cohort members were sampled while nominally healthy, although unrecorded immune exposures were likely present. The donor was CMV seronegative and was included in the group of approximately 350 seronegative cohort members. A peripheral blood sample was collected from each donor, and TCR beta sequencing was performed on peripheral blood mononuclear cells. Genomic DNA was extracted from the blood cell samples with the Qiagen DNeasy Blood Extraction Kit. Overall study results and their limits: In both the original and validation cohorts, the classifier was reported to diagnose cytomegalovirus status with high specificity and sensitivity. Most CMV-associated TCR beta chains appeared to be HLA-restricted in a later analysis, and the HLA associations seemed to be driven largely by CMV exposure. In a later genetic analysis, fewer N-insertions in productive TCRs were reported among donors in an Asian-associated ancestry cluster than the roughly 700-donor mean. In this cohort, only TCR beta chains were sequenced, and detectable features were limited by the absence of alpha or paired-chain data. In the study, 164 TCR beta chains were listed as associated with cytomegalovirus. Some IMGT-functional V segments, including TRBV6-2 and TRBV6-3, could not be distinguished by the 87-base-pair reads and were therefore excluded. Several of the top co-occurrence clusters appeared to be linked to parvovirus B19, influenza, CMV and Epstein-Barr virus, according to a later analysis. In a later genetic analysis, a missense DCLRE1C variant was associated with V-gene and J-gene trimming of TCR beta chains, and the association was replicated in an independent cohort. Because some donors lacked HLA typing at each locus, the association tests relied only on the typed subset. The authors suggested that the approach could potentially be generalized to other disease states and immunological phenotypes. A further reported finding was that TCR beta sequences accurately predicted the HLA-A and HLA-B alleles for most subjects in the first cohort. Presence/absence analyses assumed roughly uniform sequencing depth across donors, an assumption that may not hold. Because counts were too low, 15 or so rarely observed V segments, including chromosome 9 orphons, were excluded from the earlier analysis of 587 of the donors. CMV serostatus was the only immune exposure information available for the cohort. Three of the identified cytomegalovirus-associated TCR beta chains were confirmed in vitro to be specific for cytomegalovirus antigens. Linkage disequilibrium might explain the correlated functional status among segregating V segments, but an unknown experimental factor could not be excluded. An earlier analysis of 587 of the donors showed that most TCR beta V segments appeared in productive rearrangements either about 87% or about 30% of the time, which broadly matched IMGT annotations. A cluster of highly shared sequence variants was judged likely to represent a technical artifact of the sequencing pipeline. According to a later analysis, TCR association rates differed among HLA loci, with DRB1 alleles showing the most associated TCRs and HLA-C alleles showing the fewest. Compared with equally common non-associated chains, HLA-associated TCR beta chains in a later analysis were more clonally expanded and had lower generation probabilities. Across donors, most TCR sequences were observed very rarely, whereas some public TCRs were present in many individuals. At a false discovery rate of 0.05, a later analysis linked some 17,000 TCR beta sequences to specific HLA alleles. Strong co-occurrence of HLA alleles, especially DR and DQ, made assigning TCR associations to individual alleles difficult.

The sequence was obtained from a man aged 25 to 40 in good health and CMV-seronegative. The chain joins TRBV28 to TRBJ1-4; no confident D gene assignment can be made. The sequencing sample was made of PBMCs. The nucleotide sequence reads TGTGCCAGCACCCCAGGAGGGTACGAAAAACTGTTTTTT. Translated, this gives CASTPGGYEKLFF.